The clone carrying this T cell receptor (beta chain) was picked up many times. No antigen is known for it. The CDR3 extends over 15 amino acids. Germline values: CDR1 SGHRS, CDR2 YFSETQ. V lost 1 base and J 8 bases, leaving 18 bases between the germline ends. This sample's time point: patch test 1, 2 weeks after DPC sensitization. Treatment specified: therapeutic diphenylcyclopropenone sensitization with weekly scalp DPC. During construction of the library, unique molecular identifiers were attached to individual cDNA molecules for quantitative, reproducible TCR counting. Original processing methods: Samples contained a median of about 100,000 TCRs, with a range of roughly 23,224 to 700,000. MiXCR, run by TCRdb on the RACE reads, gives a single entry per CDR3 protein. It is TCRdb's table, rather than the study itself, that gives the V and J calls and clone size. The profile shows approximately 60,000 distinct CDR3 sequences, 7% to 10% of them singletons.

The data originate from a study of human T cells and chemical hapten exposure. About the study: Diphenylcyclopropenone was administered weekly to the scalp of patients throughout the roughly 25-week study. General study results and limits: TCRs whose frequency exceeded 1 in 1000 remained the same following DPC sensitization.

This specimen was whole blood, taken in connection with sensitization to the hapten diphenylcyclopropenone (DPC). J is TRBJ1-2 and V is TRBV5-1; D is uncertain. This TCR derives from a middle-aged woman with alopecia areata. Some clones in this sample may be carry-over from other donors' samples. This chain's CDR3 is CASSLTPLTAIGYTF. The DNA for the CDR3 is TGCGCCAGCAGCTTGACTCCCCTGACGGCTATCGGCTACACCTTC. The full variable domain, its missing parts supplied by reference TRBV5-1 and TRBJ1-2, is KAGVTQTPRYLIKTRGQQVTLSCSPISGHRSVSWYQQTPGQGLQFLFEYFSETQRNKGNFPGRFSGRQFSNSRSEMNVSTLELGDSALYLCASSLTPLTAIGYTFGSGTRLTVV.